A selection of T cell receptor beta chains follows, all from one sample in a study of blood T cell repertoires in COVID-19. Sequencing was performed with immunoSEQ multiplex PCR; in TCRdb, only in-frame clones are kept and a portion is missing. The sample carries a few hundred thousand clones, approximately 82% recorded once. The material sequenced was PBMCs or T cells enriched from blood (not recorded which). The receptors here all came from a man aged 40-55 years who had recovered from COVID-19. CDR3s include the opening cysteine and the closing phenylalanine or tryptophan. A D gene is named only where the DNA matches it firmly. A clone size is listed for some rows: how often the clone was seen (once, few, many), or a class if it is expanded.

>-|once|TRBJ2-7|TRBV9
CASSGQSYEQYF
TGTGCCAGCAGCGGGCAATCCTACGAGCAGTACTTC
>TRBD2|-|TRBJ2-1|TRBV18
CASSPLTSGNNNEQFF
TGTGCCAGCTCACCTCTGACTAGCGGGAATAACAATGAGCAGTTCTTC
>TRBD1|-|TRBJ1-4|TRBV5-5
CASSLRQGRDEKLFF
TGTGCCAGCAGCCTTAGACAGGGGCGAGATGAAAAACTGTTTTTT
>-|-|TRBJ1-1|TRBV5-1
CASSWNGGTEAFF
TGCGCCAGCAGCTGGAACGGGGGGACTGAAGCTTTCTTT
>-|-|TRBJ2-2|TRBV5-1
CASSSPIGLTTGELFF
TGCGCCAGCAGCTCCCCTATAGGACTTACCACCGGGGAGCTGTTTTTT
>-|-|TRBJ2-2|TRBV9
CASSVGGSLTGELFF
TGTGCCAGCAGCGTAGGAGGGAGCCTGACCGGGGAGCTGTTTTTT
>-|few|TRBJ2-2|TRBV28
CASSLAGSTGELFF
TGTGCCAGCAGTTTGGCAGGAAGTACCGGGGAGCTGTTTTTT
>-|-|TRBJ1-5|TRBV28
CASQNRARFQPQHF
TGTGCCAGTCAAAACAGGGCAAGATTCCAGCCCCAGCATTTT
>-|-|TRBJ2-2|TRBV5-1
CASSLGLTGGELFF
TGCGCCAGCAGCTTGGGTTTAACCGGCGGGGAGCTGTTTTTT
>TRBD1|-|TRBJ2-7|TRBV5-1
CASRDRASSYEQYF
TGCGCCAGCCGTGACAGGGCGTCGTCCTACGAGCAGTACTTC
>-|-|TRBJ2-1|TRBV7-3
CASSPTNLGGDNEQFF
TGTGCCAGCAGCCCAACCAATCTAGGGGGTGACAATGAGCAGTTCTTC
>-|-|TRBJ1-5|TRBV23-1
CASSQVPKGKGQPQHF
TGCGCCAGCAGTCAAGTGCCGAAGGGGAAGGGTCAGCCCCAGCATTTT
>-|-|TRBJ1-3|TRBV13
CASSVARESGNTIYF
TGTGCCAGCAGCGTCGCCCGCGAGTCTGGAAACACCATATATTTT
>-|-|TRBJ2-5|TRBV10-3
CAISEARVNGETQYF
TGTGCCATCAGTGAGGCTAGAGTAAATGGGGAGACCCAGTACTTC
>-|-|TRBJ1-5|TRBV28
CASSPPSGDRRPQHF
TGTGCCAGCAGTCCCCCCTCAGGGGACCGCCGGCCCCAGCATTTT